The next 21 T cell receptor beta chains were all read from a single sample in a study of blood T cells in healthy people across ages. A second roughly 6 to 11 cycle PCR used barcoded and J-beta primers. Via MiXCR, TCRdb re-called the 5' RACE reads, giving one row per CDR3 protein. The sample has around 800,000 distinct CDR3 sequences; about 26% are singletons. The same data also contributed to another study, on T cells of mothers and their children.

Sequencing was done on a sample of blood. The source of these receptors is a boy aged 10-17 years in good health.

In the case of this clonotype: Compared with germline, one end of the junction differs, possibly owing to a read error. The chain's CDR3 is CASGLDVSGELFF. The DNA for the CDR3 is TGCGCCAGCGGCTTAGACGTGTCCGGGGAGCTGTTTTTT. The chain carries TRBV5-1 and TRBJ2-2, with D unresolved. The CDR3 length is 13 residues. Germline V gene lookup returns CDR1 SGHRS and CDR2 YFSETQ.

This clonotype was detected only a few times. One junction end disagrees with the germline gene, perhaps due to a read error. This chain connects TRBV12-3 or TRBV12-4 to TRBJ1-2; D ambiguous. The CDR3 extends over 13 amino acids. As DNA, the CDR3 is TGTGCCAGCAGTTCGGACGGTACCTATGGCCACACCTTC. Translating it yields CASSSDGTYGHTF.

V gene TRBV3-1 combines with J gene TRBJ2-1; a possible D gene is TRBD1 (6 bases). The germline V gene encodes CDR1 LGHDT and CDR2 YNNKEL (reference sequence). The CDR3 has 16 residues. V was pared by 4 bases and J by 2 bases, with 15 bases between. For the CDR3, the DNA is TGTGCCAGCAGCCCATCCTGGACAGACCCCTACAATGAGCAGTTCTTC. Amino acids: CASSPSWTDPYNEQFF.

The chain is built from TRBV10-3 and TRBJ2-7; possible D gene TRBD1, 5 bases. The CDR3 sequence is 13 residues long. Germline loops: CDR1 ENHRY, CDR2 SYGVKD. Deletions cut 3 bases from V and 2 bases from J, with 8 bases between. The CDR3 DNA reads as TGTGCCATCAGTGAAGAACAGGCCTACGAGCAGTACTTC. It is translated as CAISEEQAYEQYF.

This clonotype was seen a few times. This chain uses TRBV11-2 with TRBJ2-1, with 12 bases fitting TRBD1. Germline CDR1 is SGHAT and CDR2 is FQNNGV. The CDR3 covers 16 residues. Germline trimming cut 6 bases from V and 7 bases from J; bases unmatched to any gene: 10. DNA of the CDR3: TGTGCCAGCAGTTCTTATGGGGACAGGGGGCGAAATGAGCAGTTCTTC. Translation gives CASSSYGDRGRNEQFF.

In nucleotides, the CDR3 is TGCAGCGTTGGGGGAGACAGGGGGCGCACAGATACGCAGTATTTT. The encoded protein is CSVGGDRGRTDTQYF. The chain joins TRBV29-1 to TRBJ2-3; 10 bases are shared with TRBD1. CDR1 SQVTM and CDR2 ANQGSEA come from the germline V gene. The length of the CDR3 is 15 residues. J lost 1 base, V lost 4 bases, and 5 bases had no gene match.

This clonotype was observed a few times. Germline and junction disagree at one end, which may indicate a read error. The chain joins TRBV12-3 or TRBV12-4 to TRBJ1-2, with 7 nucleotides matching TRBD1. CDR3 length: 13 amino acids. CDR3 protein: CAGSRGTDYGYTF. CDR3 in DNA: TGTGCCGGCAGCAGAGGGACAGACTATGGCTACACCTTC.

This clonotype was counted many times. The chain employs TRBV5-1 and TRBJ2-4, with D maybe TRBD1 (5 bases). Germline CDR1 SGHRS, CDR2 YFSETQ. This CDR3 has 13 residues. V dropped 3 bases and J dropped 8 bases, with 12 bases sitting between them. This CDR3 is CASSWHQGDIQYF. Written as DNA, the CDR3 is TGCGCCAGCAGCTGGCATCAAGGGGACATTCAGTACTTC.

The chain is built from TRBV27 and TRBJ2-5; D may be TRBD1 (6 bases). The DNA end lines up better with TRBJ2-7; the J call may be wrong. Germline lookup yields CDR1 MNHEY and CDR2 SMNVEV (reference sequence). There are 15 residues in the CDR3. CDR3 nucleotides: TGTGCCAGCAGTCCAGGACAGAGCCCTCCCTACGAGCAGTACTTC. Translated, it gives CASSPGQSPPYEQYF.

V is TRBV15 and J is TRBJ2-1; 8 nucleotides line up with TRBD1. CDR1 is LNHNV, CDR2 YYDKDF, per germline (reference sequence). Unmatched junction bases numbered 5, after V lost 1 base and J lost 6 bases. There are 15 residues in the CDR3. CDR3 in amino acids: CATSRGDRSGNEQFF. For the CDR3, the DNA is TGTGCCACCAGCAGAGGGGACAGGTCTGGCAATGAGCAGTTCTTC.

This clonotype was recorded a few times. This chain links TRBV6-6 with TRBJ2-5; 8 bases match TRBD1. Germline CDR1 reads MNHNY; CDR2 reads SVGAGI (reference sequence). CDR3 size: 16 residues. V lost 5 bases to trimming and J lost 2 bases; unmatched junction nucleotides: 10. The CDR3 is CASSHPAGTGQETQYF. CDR3 nucleotide sequence: TGTGCCAGCAGTCACCCGGCCGGGACAGGACAAGAGACCCAGTACTTC.

This clonotype was seen more than once but under ten times. The rearrangement joins TRBV29-1 to TRBJ1-2, with 12 bases fitting TRBD1. Germline CDR1 reads SQVTM; CDR2 reads ANQGSEA. V lost 7 bases and J lost 8; bases outside the gene matches: 2. This CDR3 comprises 11 residues. Here the CDR3 DNA reads TGCAGCGGGGGGACAGGGGGCGGCTACACCTTC. Protein sequence: CSGGTGGGYTF.

This clonotype was seen more than once but under ten times. The chain recombines TRBV11-2 with TRBJ2-7; tentative D call: TRBD2 (6 bases). Trimming stripped 1 base from V and 4 bases from J, with 11 bases between. Germline CDR1 SGHAT, CDR2 FQNNGV. CDR3 length: 14 residues. CDR3 in DNA: TGTGCCAGCAGCTTAGCGGGGGTCCGATACGAGCAGTACTTC. Protein product: CASSLAGVRYEQYF.

This clonotype was detected once. The V and J genes are TRBV10-3 and TRBJ2-1; perhaps TRBD2 as D (5 bases). The V gene lost 4 bases and the J gene lost 5 bases, with 12 bases spanning the gap. The CDR3 is 14 amino acids. The germline gives CDR1 ENHRY, CDR2 SYGVKD. CDR3: CAISGRGPDNEQFF. The CDR3 DNA is TGTGCCATCAGTGGGAGAGGGCCGGACAATGAGCAGTTCTTC.

In this sample, this clonotype turned up a few times. V gene TRBV12-3 or TRBV12-4 combines with J gene TRBJ2-5; 7 bases line up with TRBD2. The ends lost 5 bases at V and 1 base at J; junction bases unmatched: 7. The CDR3 is made up of 15 amino acids. The CDR3 loop reads CASSLWGGSQETQYF. CDR3 DNA: TGTGCCAGCAGTCTTTGGGGGGGGAGCCAAGAGACCCAGTACTTC.

Concerning this clonotype itself: Germline is not matched at one junction end, which may reflect a read error. The chain joins TRBV6-1 to TRBJ2-1, with a tentative D call TRBD2 (5 bases). This CDR3 spans 13 amino acids. Germline V gene data show CDR1 as MNHNS and CDR2 as SASEGT. CDR3 bases: TGTGCCAGCAGTGAAGTAGGGCTAGCCGAGCGGTTCTTC. Translating it yields CASSEVGLAERFF.

The sample holds a few counts of this clonotype. This chain uses TRBV5-1 with TRBJ1-2; D gene unclear. V gave up 0 bases and J gave up 8 bases, with 17 bases separating them. The CDR3 is 15 amino acids. The germline V gene has CDR1 SGHRS and CDR2 YFSETQ. This chain's CDR3 is CASSLDDLPYAGYTF. As DNA, the CDR3 is TGCGCCAGCAGCTTGGACGACCTCCCCTATGCCGGCTACACCTTC.

This clonotype was counted only a few times. The gene calls are TRBV7-3 and TRBJ1-2; no clear D. This CDR3 spans 14 amino acids. V was clipped by 0 bases and J by 5 bases, with 10 bases between them. Germline V lookup: CDR1 SGHTA, CDR2 FQGTGA. CDR3 in DNA: TGTGCCAGCAGCTTAACAGGCGGCGGATATGGCTACACCTTC. Encoded protein: CASSLTGGGYGYTF.

This chain joins TRBV11-2 and TRBJ2-3, with a weak D call TRBD2 (6 bases). The germline V gene has CDR1 SGHAT and CDR2 FQNNGV. This CDR3 comprises 16 residues. V gave up 0 bases and J gave up 1 base, with 11 bases separating them. The CDR3 region has the DNA TGTGCCAGCAGCTTAGATTTGCGGGGACGCACAGATACGCAGTATTTT. It translates to CASSLDLRGRTDTQYF.

The rearrangement uses TRBV5-6 and TRBJ1-3, with 8 positions matching TRBD1. In germline, CDR1 is SGHDT, CDR2 YYEEEE. The CDR3 totals 16 residues. The trim removed 4 bases at V and 0 bases at J, leaving 6 bases unmatched. CDR3 residues: CASSVGTGRSGNTIYF. CDR3 nucleotide sequence: TGTGCCAGCAGCGTTGGGACAGGTCGCTCTGGAAACACCATATATTTT.

This clonotype was seen a single time. V and J are TRBV11-2 and TRBJ2-1; D is uncertain. V was trimmed by 6 bases and J by 8 bases, leaving 11 bases between them. This CDR3 is 12 amino acids long. Germline V CDR1 and CDR2: SGHAT, FQNNGV. The CDR3 region has the DNA TGTGCCAGCAGATCACGTATGTATGAGCAGTTCTTC. This codes for CASRSRMYEQFF.